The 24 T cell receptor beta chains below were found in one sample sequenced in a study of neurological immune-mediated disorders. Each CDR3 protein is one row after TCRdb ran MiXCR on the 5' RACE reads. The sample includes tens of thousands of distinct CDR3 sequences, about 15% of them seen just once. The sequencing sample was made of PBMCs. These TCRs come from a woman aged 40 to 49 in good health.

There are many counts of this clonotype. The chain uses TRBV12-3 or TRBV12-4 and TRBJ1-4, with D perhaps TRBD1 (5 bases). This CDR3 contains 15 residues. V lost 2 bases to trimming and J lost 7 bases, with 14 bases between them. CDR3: CASSLIQGVSEKLFF. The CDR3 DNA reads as TGTGCCAGCAGTTTAATCCAGGGAGTAAGTGAAAAACTGTTTTTT.

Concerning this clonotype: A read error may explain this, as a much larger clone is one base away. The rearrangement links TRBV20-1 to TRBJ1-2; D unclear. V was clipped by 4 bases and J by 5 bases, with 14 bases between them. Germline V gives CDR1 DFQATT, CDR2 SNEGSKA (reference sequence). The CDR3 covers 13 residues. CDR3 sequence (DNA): TGCAGTGCTATGGCCGGGGAGCTGTATGGCTACACCTTC. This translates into CSAMAGELYGYTF.

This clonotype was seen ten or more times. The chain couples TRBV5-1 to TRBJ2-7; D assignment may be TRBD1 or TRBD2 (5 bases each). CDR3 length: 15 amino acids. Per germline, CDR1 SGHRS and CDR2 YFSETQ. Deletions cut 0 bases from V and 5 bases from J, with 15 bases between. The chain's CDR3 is CASSLGTGASNEQYF. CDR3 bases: TGCGCCAGCAGCTTGGGAACCGGGGCTTCCAACGAGCAGTACTTC.

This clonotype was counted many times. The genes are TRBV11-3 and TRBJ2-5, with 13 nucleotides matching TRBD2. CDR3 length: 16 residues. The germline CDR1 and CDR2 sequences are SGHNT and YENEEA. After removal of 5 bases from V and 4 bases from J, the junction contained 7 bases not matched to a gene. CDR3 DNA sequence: TGTGCCAGCAGCCGGGGACTAGCGGGGACTGGAGAGACCCAGTACTTC. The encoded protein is CASSRGLAGTGETQYF.

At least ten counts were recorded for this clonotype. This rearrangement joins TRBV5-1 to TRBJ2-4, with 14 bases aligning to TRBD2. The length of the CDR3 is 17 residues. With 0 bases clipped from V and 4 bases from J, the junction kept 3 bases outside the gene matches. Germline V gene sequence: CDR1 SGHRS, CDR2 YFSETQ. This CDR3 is CASSLGGLAGAKNIQYF. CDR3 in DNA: TGCGCCAGCAGCTTGGGGGGACTAGCGGGGGCTAAAAACATTCAGTACTTC.

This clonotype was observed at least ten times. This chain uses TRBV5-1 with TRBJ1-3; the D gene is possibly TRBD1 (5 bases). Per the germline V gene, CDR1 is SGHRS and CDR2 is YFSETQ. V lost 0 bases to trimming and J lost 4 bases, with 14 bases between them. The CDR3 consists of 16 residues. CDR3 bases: TGCGCCAGCAGCTTGGAGGGGACTTTTCGAGGAAACACCATATATTTT. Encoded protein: CASSLEGTFRGNTIYF.

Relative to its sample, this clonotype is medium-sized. CDR3 region: CASSQDGSNEKLFF. In DNA form, the CDR3 reads TGTGCCAGCAGCCAGGATGGATCAAATGAAAAACTGTTTTTT. This chain joins TRBV3-1 and TRBJ1-4; no definite D call. From germline, CDR1 is LGHDT and CDR2 YNNKEL (reference sequence). This CDR3 is 14 amino acids long. V lost 3 bases and J 5 bases, leaving 10 bases between the germline ends.

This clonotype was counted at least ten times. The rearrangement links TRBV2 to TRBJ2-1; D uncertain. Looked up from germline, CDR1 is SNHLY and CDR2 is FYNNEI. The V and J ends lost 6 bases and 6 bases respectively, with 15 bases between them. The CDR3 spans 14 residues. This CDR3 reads CASSPFRSSNEQFF. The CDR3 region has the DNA TGTGCCAGCAGCCCCTTTCGATCTAGCAATGAGCAGTTCTTC.

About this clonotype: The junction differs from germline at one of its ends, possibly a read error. DNA for the CDR3: TGTGCCAGCCGTGACAGGGCGGATCAGCCCCAGCATTTT. It is translated as CASRDRADQPQHF. The V and J genes are TRBV2 and TRBJ1-5, with TRBD1 matching over 7 bases. Germline V CDR1 and CDR2: SNHLY, FYNNEI. The CDR3 has 13 residues.

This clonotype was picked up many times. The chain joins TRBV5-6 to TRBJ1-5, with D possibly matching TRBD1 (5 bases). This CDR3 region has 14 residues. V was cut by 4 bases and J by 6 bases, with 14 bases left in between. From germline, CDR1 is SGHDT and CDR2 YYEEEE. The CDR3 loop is CASSLFSGSQPQHF. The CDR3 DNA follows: TGTGCCAGCAGCCTTTTTTCAGGGTCTCAGCCCCAGCATTTT.

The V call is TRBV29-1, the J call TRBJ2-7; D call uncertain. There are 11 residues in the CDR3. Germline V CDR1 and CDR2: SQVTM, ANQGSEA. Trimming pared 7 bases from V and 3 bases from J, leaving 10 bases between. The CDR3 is CSGGEDYEQYF. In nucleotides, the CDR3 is TGCAGCGGGGGTGAGGACTACGAGCAGTACTTC.

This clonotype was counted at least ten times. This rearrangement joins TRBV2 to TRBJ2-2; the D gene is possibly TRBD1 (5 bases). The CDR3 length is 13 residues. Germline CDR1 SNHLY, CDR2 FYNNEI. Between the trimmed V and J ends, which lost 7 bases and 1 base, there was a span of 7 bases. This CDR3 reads CASNGQNTGELFF. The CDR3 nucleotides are TGTGCCAGCAATGGACAGAACACCGGGGAGCTGTTTTTT.

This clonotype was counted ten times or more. CDR3 coding DNA: TGCAGTGCTAGGGGGACAGGGACTAACTATGGCTACACCTTC. It is translated as CSARGTGTNYGYTF. The chain uses TRBV20-1 and TRBJ1-2; TRBD1 matches at 9 bases. The ends lost 3 bases at V and 0 bases at J; junction bases unmatched: 2. The CDR3 runs to 14 residues. Germline CDR1 and CDR2: DFQATT and SNEGSKA (reference sequence).

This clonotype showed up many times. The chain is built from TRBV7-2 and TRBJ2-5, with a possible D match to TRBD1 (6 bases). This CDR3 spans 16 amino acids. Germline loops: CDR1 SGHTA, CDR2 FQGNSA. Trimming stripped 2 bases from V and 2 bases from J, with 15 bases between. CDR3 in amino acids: CASSLPIGTIQETQYF. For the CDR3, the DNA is TGTGCCAGCAGCTTACCGATCGGGACAATACAAGAGACCCAGTACTTC.

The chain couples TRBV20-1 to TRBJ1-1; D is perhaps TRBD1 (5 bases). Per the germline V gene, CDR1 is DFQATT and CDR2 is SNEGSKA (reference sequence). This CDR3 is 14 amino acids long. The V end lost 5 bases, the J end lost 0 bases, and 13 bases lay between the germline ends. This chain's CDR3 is CSAGGTLMNTEAFF. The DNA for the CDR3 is TGCAGTGCTGGAGGGACTCTTATGAACACTGAAGCTTTCTTT.

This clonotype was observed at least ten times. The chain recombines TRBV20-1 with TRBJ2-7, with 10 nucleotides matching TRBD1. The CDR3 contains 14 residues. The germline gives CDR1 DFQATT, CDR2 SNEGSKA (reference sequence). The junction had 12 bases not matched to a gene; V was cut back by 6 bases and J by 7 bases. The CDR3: CSANRQGAGGEQYF. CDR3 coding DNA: TGCAGTGCCAATAGACAGGGGGCGGGAGGTGAGCAGTACTTC.

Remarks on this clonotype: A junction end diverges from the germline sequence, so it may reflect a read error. CDR3 sequence (DNA): TGTGTCAGCAGCTTTGACTGGGGCTATGGCTACACCTTC. Translation: CVSSFDWGYGYTF. The rearrangement uses TRBV5-5 and TRBJ1-2, with D hard to call. Per the germline V gene, CDR1 is SGHKS and CDR2 is YYEKEE (reference sequence). The CDR3 consists of 13 residues.

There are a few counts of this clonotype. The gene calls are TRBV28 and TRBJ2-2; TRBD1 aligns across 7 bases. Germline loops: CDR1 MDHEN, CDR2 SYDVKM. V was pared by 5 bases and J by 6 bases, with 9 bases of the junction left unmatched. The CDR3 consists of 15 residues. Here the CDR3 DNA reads TGTGCCAGCAGTCCGACAGGGTCCCTCGCCGGGGAGCTGTTTTTT. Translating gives CASSPTGSLAGELFF.

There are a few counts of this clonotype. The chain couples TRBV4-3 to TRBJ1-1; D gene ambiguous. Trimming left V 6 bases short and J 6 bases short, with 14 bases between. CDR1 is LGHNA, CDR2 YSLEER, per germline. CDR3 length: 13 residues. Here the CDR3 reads CASSSERSSEAFF. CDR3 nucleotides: TGCGCCAGCAGTTCAGAGAGGAGCTCTGAAGCTTTCTTT.

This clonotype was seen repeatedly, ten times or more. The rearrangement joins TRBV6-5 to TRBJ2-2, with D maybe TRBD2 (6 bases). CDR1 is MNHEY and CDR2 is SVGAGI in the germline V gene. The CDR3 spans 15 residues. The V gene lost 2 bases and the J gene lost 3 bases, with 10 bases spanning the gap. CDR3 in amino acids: CASSYGGVDTGELFF. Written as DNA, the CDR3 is TGTGCCAGCAGTTACGGAGGGGTCGACACCGGGGAGCTGTTTTTT.

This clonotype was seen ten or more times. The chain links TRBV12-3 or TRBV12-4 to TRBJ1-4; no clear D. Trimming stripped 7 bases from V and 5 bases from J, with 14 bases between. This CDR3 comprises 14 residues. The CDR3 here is CASTSGRGNEKLFF. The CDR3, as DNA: TGTGCCAGCACCTCCGGACGGGGAAATGAAAAACTGTTTTTT.

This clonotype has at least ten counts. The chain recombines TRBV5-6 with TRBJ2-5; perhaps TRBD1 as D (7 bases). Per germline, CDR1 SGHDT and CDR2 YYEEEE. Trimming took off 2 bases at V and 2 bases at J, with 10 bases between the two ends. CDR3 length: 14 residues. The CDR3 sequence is CASSLAGGQETQYF. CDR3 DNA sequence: TGTGCCAGCAGCTTAGCAGGGGGGCAAGAGACCCAGTACTTC.

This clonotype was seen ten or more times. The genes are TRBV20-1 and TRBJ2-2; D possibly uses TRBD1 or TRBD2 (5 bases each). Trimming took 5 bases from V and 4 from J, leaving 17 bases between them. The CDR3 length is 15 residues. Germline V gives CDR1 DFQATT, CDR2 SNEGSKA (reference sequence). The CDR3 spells CSALKVAGTTGELFF. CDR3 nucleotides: TGCAGTGCTTTAAAGGTAGCAGGGACCACCGGGGAGCTGTTTTTT.

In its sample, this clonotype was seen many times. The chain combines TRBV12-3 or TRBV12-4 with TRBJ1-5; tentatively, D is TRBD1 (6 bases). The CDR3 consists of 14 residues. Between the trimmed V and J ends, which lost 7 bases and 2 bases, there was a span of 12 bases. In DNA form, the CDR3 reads TGTGCCAGCAACCAGGCAGGGGGCAATCAGCCCCAGCATTTT. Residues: CASNQAGGNQPQHF.